This TCR beta chain emerged from a study of shared clonotypes between healthy human individuals. At the level of the study: The cohort comprised a couple of women and a few men. Their ages spanned 18 to 49 years. Study-wide points: Only a few donors were included, so the genetic and exposure-history diversity represented was limited.

The CDR3 loop spans 13 amino acids. J lost 12 bases, V lost 6 bases, and 15 bases had no gene match. Germline-derived CDR1 and CDR2 are GTSNPN and SVGIG (reference sequence). Points on this clone: The antigen is not known.

Assay used: immunoSEQ multiplex PCR; TCRdb lists only in-frame clones, some missing. The data show approximately 980,000 clones, around 80% seen once. The sequence came from a young man in good health. Sequenced: memory CD4+ T cells sorted from blood. Stated subset: CD45RA-negative fraction. The gene calls are TRBV30 and TRBJ2-7; TRBD1 matches at 9 bases. CDR3 loop: CACVLRDRVDRYF. CDR3 nucleotides: TGTGCCTGCGTCCTCCGGGACAGGGTTGATCGGTACTTC.